This T cell receptor beta chain was profiled in a study of PD-1 blockade in classical Hodgkin lymphoma. Study outcomes and limitations: Complete responders' baseline diversity resembled that of newly diagnosed patients. While CD8+ TCR diversity did not rise significantly by C4D1, CD4+ TCR diversity did. The authors have not defined what causes the repertoire differences, possibly disease activity or prior therapy. According to reports, newly diagnosed patients had lower baseline TCR diversity than healthy donors, and relapsed/refractory patients had lower baseline TCR diversity still.

V was clipped by 4 bases and J by 2 bases, with 13 bases between them. From germline, CDR1 is SGDLS and CDR2 YYNGEE. CDR3 length equals 14 residues. Relapse after autologous stem cell transplantation occurred in every patient, and brentuximab vedotin exposure varied. The assay was immunoSEQ multiplex PCR, and TCRdb's table has in-frame clones only and misses some. This table has roughly 41,000 clones, 88% appearing once. Regarding this clone: Its antigen is not identified.

The V gene is TRBV9, the J gene TRBJ2-7; D is unclear. The sample consisted of peripheral blood mononuclear cells (PBMCs), taken before the second cycle of nivolumab. The TCR sequence derives from a human donor with classical Hodgkin lymphoma. This CDR3 reads CASSPQVPAYEQYF. The CDR3 DNA follows: TGTGCCAGCAGCCCCCAGGTCCCAGCCTACGAGCAGTACTTC.